This T cell receptor beta chain was captured by sequencing in a study of CD8 T cells in Susac syndrome. The CDR3 runs 16 residues. Germline CDR1 GTSNPN, CDR2 SVGIG (reference sequence). Trimming removed 5 bases at V and 5 bases at J, with 24 bases between. RNA amounts of 0.5 to 1 ug underwent reverse transcription with random hexamers. Amplification of TCR beta CDR3 by immunoSEQ multiplex PCR spanned 54 Vbeta and 13 Jbeta. TCRdb analysed the immunoSEQ multiplex PCR reads with MiXCR anew, one entry per CDR3 protein. The sample records under 550,000 distinct CDR3 sequences, approximately 85% being singletons. The study's findings and limits: In its TCR sequencing and HLA analysis, the study acknowledged that the number of individuals was relatively small.

Comment on this clonotype: Antigen: not known.

The origin of this receptor is a human donor with multiple sclerosis. Material for sequencing was CD8+ T cells from PBMCs. The genes are TRBV30 and TRBJ1-1; D remains unclear. CDR3 protein: CAWEAGAGSARTEAFF. As DNA, the CDR3 is TGTGCCTGGGAGGCTGGAGCGGGCTCAGCGCGAACTGAAGCTTTCTTT.